This note documents a single T cell receptor beta chain sequence. This clone is a singleton in its sample. The target of this receptor is not known. Base qualities are not provided; no much larger clone lies one nucleotide away. Genomic DNA was extracted from sorted cells for sequencing of the TCRbeta CDR3 region. The immunoSEQ Assay was used to sequence the TCRbeta CDR3 regions. Here the immuneACCESS table is served through TCRdb, limited to in-frame sequences with V and J called. Missing clones are a known gap in these copies; in checked studies unresolved V genes cover under half, and the rest lacks a known reason. The table for this sample lists tens of thousands of clones; 84% of them were counted only once. The ten largest clonotypes hold around 2.3% of the sample. V lost 4 bases and J lost 4 bases; the stretch between them is 5 bases long. From cysteine to phenylalanine, the CDR3 is 13 amino acids long. Only CDR3 DNA is held: 39 bases, read in frame from base 1. CDR1 ENHRY and CDR2 SYGVKD were looked up in the germline V gene.

This specimen comes from a study of OX40 agonist ivuxolimab in advanced cancers. With regard to the full study: Ivuxolimab was an agonistic, fully human IgG2 monoclonal antibody directed against OX40 (CD134), a costimulatory receptor. Intravenous ivuxolimab was administered to patients every 2 weeks at six dose levels: 0.01, 0.1, 0.3, 1.5, 3 and 10 mg/kg. Of the 50 to 55 patients in dose escalation, 19 had hepatocellular carcinoma, roughly 15 had melanoma, 9 had renal cell carcinoma and 9 had head and neck cancer. The dose-escalation cohort was 82.7% male with a mean age of approximately 60 years, ranging from about 20 to 80. Patients were allowed to have had prior anti-PD-1, anti-PD-L1 or anti-CTLA-4 therapy, and about 40% of the dose-escalation patients had been treated with checkpoint inhibitors. Partial responses occurred in three dose-escalation patients, of whom one had hepatocellular carcinoma and two had cutaneous melanoma. Peripheral TCRbeta sequencing aimed to test whether ivuxolimab altered TCR sequence diversity and caused clonal T-cell expansion. The paper covers the monotherapy dose-escalation part of the phase I ivuxolimab trial, which included N of about 56 patients.

Patients with autoimmune disease history or receiving systemic immunosuppression were excluded from the trial. In every dose cohort, peripheral blood was drawn for TCR sequencing at baseline, cycle 4 day 1, and cycle 7 day 1. Samples came from an open-label, multicenter, first-in-human phase I dose-escalation trial of ivuxolimab. The trial enrolled adults with locally advanced or metastatic head and neck squamous cell, hepatocellular, melanoma or renal cell carcinoma. Before TCR sequencing, CD4+ and CD8+ T cells were separately sorted from peripheral blood. Study-wide findings and limitations: At doses from 0.1 to 3.0 mg/kg, clonal expansion was seen in both CD4+ and CD8+ blood T cells between baseline and week 6. Low levels of normalized T-cell clonal expansion were also seen in some patients who did not respond. After ivuxolimab, more expanded clones were found on average in CD8+ T cells than in CD4+ T cells. In partial responders in the 0.1-3.0 mg/kg groups, normalized peripheral clonal expansion was found to be among the lowest, especially among CD8+ T cells. Which antigens the clonally expanded peripheral T cells were specific for was not determined.

The chain uses TRBV10-3 and TRBJ1-6; 5 matching bases give a weak D call of TRBD1. The sequence was obtained from an adult with an advanced solid tumor such as melanoma, head and neck, liver or kidney cancer. The sequencing used CD4+ or CD8+ T cells sorted from blood, collected in a trial of the OX40 agonist ivuxolimab. The sequenced DNA is TGTGCCATCAGTGGGGGGTATAATTCACCCCTCCACTTT. This codes for CAISGGYNSPLHF.